The 3 T cell receptor beta chains below come from one sample, sequenced in a study of regulatory T cells in long-lasting Graves disease. Arm-PCR of CDR3 regions and iRepertoire HTBI primers were the basis on which TCR beta libraries were built. MiXCR, run by TCRdb on the multiplex PCR reads, gives a single entry per CDR3 protein. The sample includes about 220,000 distinct CDR3 sequences, roughly 19% of them seen just once. Specified time point: newly diagnosed GD, antithyroid drugs for less than 3 months. RNA extracted from PBMCs served as the sequencing template. These data were also reused for a study on T cells in Graves' hyperthyroidism and ophthalmopathy.

This sample comprised peripheral blood mononuclear cells (PBMCs), obtained at new diagnosis, from a patient treated with antithyroid drugs. These TCRs come from a woman aged 30 to 39 with Graves disease.

This clonotype was recorded at least ten times. V usage is TRBV27 and J usage is TRBJ1-1, with no clear D. Trimming pared 4 bases from V and 0 bases from J, leaving 12 bases between. CDR1 and CDR2 (germline): MNHEY, SMNVEV (reference sequence). The CDR3 is 15 residues long. The CDR3 sequence is CASSSLEALNTEAFF. In DNA form, the CDR3 reads TGTGCCAGCAGTTCCCTCGAGGCCTTGAACACTGAAGCTTTCTTT.

Turning to this clonotype: A much larger clone lies a single base off, so this may be a read error. The chain links TRBV11-3 to TRBJ2-1; TRBD2 aligns across 8 bases. The CDR3 spans 15 residues. Germline CDR1 reads SGHNT; CDR2 reads YENEEA. The CDR3, as DNA: TGTGCCAGCAGCTTGGGACTAGGAGGCTCGGATGAGCAGCTCTTC. Protein product: CASSLGLGGSDEQLF.

A remark on this clonotype: Mismatch with germline at one junction end may stem from a read error. This sequence joins TRBV11-2 and TRBJ2-2; 15 nucleotides line up with TRBD2. This CDR3 is 17 amino acids long. Germline loops: CDR1 SGHAT, CDR2 FQNNGV. The CDR3 DNA reads as TGTGCCAGCAGAGGACTAGCGGGGGGGTGGAGTACCGGGGAGCTGCTTTTT. Protein sequence: CASRGLAGGWSTGELLF. The variable domain in full, with the rest retrieved from reference TRBV11-2 and TRBJ2-2, is EAGVAQSPRYKIIEKRQSVAFWCNPISGHATLYWYQQILGQGPKLLIQFQNNGVVDDSQLPKDRFSAERLKGVDSTLKIQPAKLEDSAVYLCASRGLAGGWSTGELLFGEGSRLTVL.